This T cell receptor (beta chain) was observed in a study of cytomegalovirus exposure and HLA in healthy donors. This clone was detected once. The antigen remains undetermined. CDR1 and CDR2 from the germline V gene are SGHDN and FVKESK. The V gene lost 1 base and the J gene lost 0 bases, with 10 bases spanning the gap. CDR3 length equals 15 residues. Study-wide results and caveats: HLA-A and HLA-B allele assignments for most subjects were reportedly predicted accurately using TCR beta sequences.

The PCR contained 60 Vbeta and 13 Jbeta primers. Clones were read by immunoSEQ multiplex PCR, and TCRdb kept only the in-frame ones, dropping some. Among 110,000 or so clones listed, 74% were seen once. The clonotype originates from a woman in her thirties or forties in good health and CMV-seropositive. The chain employs TRBV14 and TRBJ2-7; TRBD2 might be the D (6 bases). The sequenced sample consisted of PBMCs. The CDR3 DNA sequence: TGTGCCAGCAGCCAAGTGGACTATCCCTCCTACGAGCAGTACTTC. It encodes CASSQVDYPSYEQYF.